This record concerns one T cell receptor beta chain sequence. Its antigen is still unknown. Base qualities are not at hand, and no much larger clone is one base apart. This entry comes from a study of beta chain features in type 1 diabetes (dated by TCRdb to between 2017 and 2018). Regarding the study in general: No differences in mean age, gender distribution, total cell number or subset yield were found between patients and healthy donors. A total of 107,917,701 sorted cells were examined across all samples, and the number of cells per subset was strongly correlated with RNA yield. Naive and central memory subsets were obtained from all 30 or so donors, but regulatory and stem cell-like memory subsets were isolated from only 8 patients and roughly 8 healthy donors. The study compared the TCRB repertoires of sorted circulating CD4+ T cell subsets in recently diagnosed type 1 diabetes patients with those in matched healthy donors. Broad study findings and their caveats: The naive, central memory and regulatory TCRB repertoires appeared to resemble one another more closely among patients than among healthy donors. Patients with type 1 diabetes made fewer insertions and deleted more nucleotides at VDJ recombination sites, implying thymic rearrangement abnormalities. Because cDNA was sequenced instead of genomic DNA, activated cells with high expression could be over-represented, although the groups did not differ in activation or CD3 levels. A moderate but significant shortening of TCRB CDR3 length was observed in type 1 diabetes patients in all four CD4+ subsets. Only small numbers of individuals were included in the HLA sub-analyses, which left unresolved whether HLA type had any influence on TCRB rearrangement. Shorter templates might have been favored by PCR, but patient and control samples were amplified and corrected together, so both groups would have been affected equally by any skew.

Each donor gave one peripheral blood draw, around 0.12 L on average, collected into heparinised tubes. Using a panel that included CD45RO, CCR7, CD25, CD127, CD95 and CD27, naive, central memory, regulatory and stem cell-like memory CD4+ T cells were sorted on a BD FACSAria II. A purity above 98% was achieved for all sorted populations. Right away, PBMCs were isolated by Lymphoprep density gradient centrifugation and were stained directly, with no culture step. So that batch effects would be minimized, each experiment stained and sorted samples in pairs, pairing one healthy donor with one patient. The entire isolated RNA was reverse transcribed using the High Capacity cDNA Reverse Transcription Kit, and thus expressed TCRB transcripts were sequenced. Naive, central memory and regulatory T cell samples underwent deep immunoSEQ sequencing, averaging roughly 3.5 million total reads per sample. Sorted cells were lysed in RLT buffer, and RNA was extracted using DNase-treated RNeasy Micro or Mini kits according to cell number. To prevent cross-contamination, each cell subset was processed individually, whereas patient and healthy donor samples were processed jointly. The immunoSEQ multiplex PCR was used to amplify TCRB sequences from cDNA, generating 87-bp fragments that spanned the CDR3 region. The amplicons were sequenced using the Illumina HiSeq platform. Regarding the original processing steps: PCR bias was computationally corrected using synthetic template baselines, reads within Hamming distance 2 were collapsed, and singletons that could not be merged were discarded. Reads were aligned against IMGT to assign V, D and J genes, CDR3 length and insertions or deletions at six rearrangement sites. Within each subset, clonotype counts were normalized to the number of sorted cells before true diversity and Gini coefficients were calculated with the tcR R package. Repertoire sharing was quantified using the overlap coefficient calculated on TCRB nucleotide sequences. Out-of-frame TCRB sequences from naive cells were analyzed as a proxy for the pre-selection repertoire. Drawn from immuneACCESS, this table holds only the in-frame rearrangements with V and J called that TCRdb kept. Clones are partly lost; checked studies trace under half to an unresolved V gene and leave the rest unexplained. That table is the source of V, J and clone size, and D and trimming were worked out from the DNA. This sample has 630,000 or so clones in its table, and over 13% of those were observed once. 0.03% to 0.04% of the sample goes to the ten largest clones.

The germline V gene specifies SNHLY as CDR1 and FYNNEI as CDR2. The CDR3 numbers 12 residues from cysteine through phenylalanine. The only DNA kept is the CDR3, 36 bases in frame from the first base. Cut back by 4 bases and 6 bases, the V and J ends lie 8 bases apart. The receptor's source is a man aged 18-30 years with type 1 diabetes. Sequencing was carried out using naive CD4+ T cells from blood. The meaning of the sample's cell subset or site label: true naive CD4+ T cells. The chain is made from TRBV2 and TRBJ2-3; the D gene is not confidently resolved. The CDR3 region: CASSGDEDTQYF. The sequenced DNA is TGTGCCAGCAGTGGGGATGAGGATACGCAGTATTTT.